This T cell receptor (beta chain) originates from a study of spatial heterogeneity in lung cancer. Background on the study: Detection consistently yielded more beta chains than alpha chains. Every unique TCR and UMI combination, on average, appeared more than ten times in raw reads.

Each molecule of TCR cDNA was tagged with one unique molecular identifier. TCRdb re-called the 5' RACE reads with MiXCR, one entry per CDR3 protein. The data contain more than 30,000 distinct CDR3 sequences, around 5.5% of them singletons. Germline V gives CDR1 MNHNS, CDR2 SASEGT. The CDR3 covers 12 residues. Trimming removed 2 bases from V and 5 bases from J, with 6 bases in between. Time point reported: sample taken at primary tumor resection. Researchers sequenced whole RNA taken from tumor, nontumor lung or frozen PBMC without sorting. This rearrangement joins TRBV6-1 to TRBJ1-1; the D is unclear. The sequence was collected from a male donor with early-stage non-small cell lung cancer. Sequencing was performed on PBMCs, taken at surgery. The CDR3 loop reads CASSELGTEAFF. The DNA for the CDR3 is TGTGCCAGCAGTGAATTGGGTACTGAAGCTTTCTTT.